The sequence of this TCR beta chain was determined in a study of blood T cell repertoires in COVID-19 (dated by TCRdb to 2020 to 2022). Background on the whole study: The collaborator samples originated in the United States, Italy and Spain and spanned the acute and convalescent phases of COVID-19. A freely available public database, intended as a resource for researchers studying the immune response to SARS-CoV-2, is where the repertoires were released. Subjects who had been exposed to COVID-19, were actively infected with it, or had recovered from it provided the deeply sampled blood TCRbeta repertoires that made up the dataset. Nearly every sample came with metadata listing a de-identified subject ID, COVID-19 status, age in years and sex. The prospective study material was composed of cDNA or gDNA derived from T cells, B-cell-depleted T cells, or PBMCs. Where available, HLA class I and class II types were taken from metadata supplied by the sample provider and were not determined by assay-based typing. The samples were drawn from two sources: the first 160 participants of the ongoing ImmuneRACE study, and 950 to 1,500 subjects contributed by 6 global collaborators.

The immunoSEQ Assay, a bias-controlled multiplex PCR, was used to amplify TCRbeta CDR3 regions from genomic DNA. On the study's bioinformatics: The number of nucleated cells in each sample was estimated from the amplification of reference gene primers within the assay. Sequence reads were collapsed and filtered to measure the absolute abundance of every unique TCRbeta CDR3 rearrangement. For each sample, productive Simpson clonality was calculated as the square root of Simpson's diversity index over productive rearrangements. Entries here come from immuneACCESS through TCRdb and include only in-frame sequences with V and J called. Some clones fail to appear in such tables; in the studies checked, an unresolved V gene covers under half of the shortfall, and the cause of the remainder is unknown. V and J calls and clone size follow that table, whereas D and trimming were derived from the DNA. The sample includes 26,000 or so clones, with approximately 88% observed a single time. The top ten clonotypes cover 2% to 3% of the sample.

Broad study findings and their caveats: Clinical and demographic metadata were provided uncurated, with the amount varying by source and participant.

V loses 1 base at its end and J loses 2 bases; junction bases beyond the gene matches: 4. The CDR3 holds 16 amino acids from the cysteine to the phenylalanine. This entry keeps only the CDR3 DNA: 48 bases, framed from base 1. From a lookup of the germline V gene, CDR1 and CDR2 are LGHNA and YSLEER. A note on this clone: What antigen it recognizes has not been identified. Nothing much larger sits one base from this clone, and base qualities are not available.

Each collaborating institution followed its own protocols to collect whole blood in K2EDTA tubes. For TCRbeta analysis, collaborators shipped samples as frozen whole blood, isolated PBMCs, or DNA extracted from either of those sample types. This TCR derives from a human donor in a cohort sampled during active COVID-19. The chain couples TRBV4-3 to TRBJ2-3; TRBD2 matches 9 bases in the middle. Sequencing was performed on peripheral blood. The CDR3 amino acid sequence is: CASSQGPSGATDTQYF. The base sequence is TGCGCCAGCAGCCAAGGCCCTAGCGGGGCCACAGATACGCAGTATTTT.